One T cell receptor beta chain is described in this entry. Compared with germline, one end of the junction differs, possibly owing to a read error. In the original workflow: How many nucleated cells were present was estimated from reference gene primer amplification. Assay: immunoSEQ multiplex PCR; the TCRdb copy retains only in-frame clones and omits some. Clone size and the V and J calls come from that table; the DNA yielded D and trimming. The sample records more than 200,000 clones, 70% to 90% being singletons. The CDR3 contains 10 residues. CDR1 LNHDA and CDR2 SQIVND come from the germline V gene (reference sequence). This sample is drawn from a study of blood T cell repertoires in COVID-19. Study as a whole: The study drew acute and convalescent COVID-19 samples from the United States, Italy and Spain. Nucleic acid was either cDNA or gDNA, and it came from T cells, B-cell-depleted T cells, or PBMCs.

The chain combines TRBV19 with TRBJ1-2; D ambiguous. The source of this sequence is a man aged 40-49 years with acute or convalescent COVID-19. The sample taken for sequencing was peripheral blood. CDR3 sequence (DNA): TGTGCCAGTAGTAACTTTGGCTACACCTTC. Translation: CASSNFGYTF.